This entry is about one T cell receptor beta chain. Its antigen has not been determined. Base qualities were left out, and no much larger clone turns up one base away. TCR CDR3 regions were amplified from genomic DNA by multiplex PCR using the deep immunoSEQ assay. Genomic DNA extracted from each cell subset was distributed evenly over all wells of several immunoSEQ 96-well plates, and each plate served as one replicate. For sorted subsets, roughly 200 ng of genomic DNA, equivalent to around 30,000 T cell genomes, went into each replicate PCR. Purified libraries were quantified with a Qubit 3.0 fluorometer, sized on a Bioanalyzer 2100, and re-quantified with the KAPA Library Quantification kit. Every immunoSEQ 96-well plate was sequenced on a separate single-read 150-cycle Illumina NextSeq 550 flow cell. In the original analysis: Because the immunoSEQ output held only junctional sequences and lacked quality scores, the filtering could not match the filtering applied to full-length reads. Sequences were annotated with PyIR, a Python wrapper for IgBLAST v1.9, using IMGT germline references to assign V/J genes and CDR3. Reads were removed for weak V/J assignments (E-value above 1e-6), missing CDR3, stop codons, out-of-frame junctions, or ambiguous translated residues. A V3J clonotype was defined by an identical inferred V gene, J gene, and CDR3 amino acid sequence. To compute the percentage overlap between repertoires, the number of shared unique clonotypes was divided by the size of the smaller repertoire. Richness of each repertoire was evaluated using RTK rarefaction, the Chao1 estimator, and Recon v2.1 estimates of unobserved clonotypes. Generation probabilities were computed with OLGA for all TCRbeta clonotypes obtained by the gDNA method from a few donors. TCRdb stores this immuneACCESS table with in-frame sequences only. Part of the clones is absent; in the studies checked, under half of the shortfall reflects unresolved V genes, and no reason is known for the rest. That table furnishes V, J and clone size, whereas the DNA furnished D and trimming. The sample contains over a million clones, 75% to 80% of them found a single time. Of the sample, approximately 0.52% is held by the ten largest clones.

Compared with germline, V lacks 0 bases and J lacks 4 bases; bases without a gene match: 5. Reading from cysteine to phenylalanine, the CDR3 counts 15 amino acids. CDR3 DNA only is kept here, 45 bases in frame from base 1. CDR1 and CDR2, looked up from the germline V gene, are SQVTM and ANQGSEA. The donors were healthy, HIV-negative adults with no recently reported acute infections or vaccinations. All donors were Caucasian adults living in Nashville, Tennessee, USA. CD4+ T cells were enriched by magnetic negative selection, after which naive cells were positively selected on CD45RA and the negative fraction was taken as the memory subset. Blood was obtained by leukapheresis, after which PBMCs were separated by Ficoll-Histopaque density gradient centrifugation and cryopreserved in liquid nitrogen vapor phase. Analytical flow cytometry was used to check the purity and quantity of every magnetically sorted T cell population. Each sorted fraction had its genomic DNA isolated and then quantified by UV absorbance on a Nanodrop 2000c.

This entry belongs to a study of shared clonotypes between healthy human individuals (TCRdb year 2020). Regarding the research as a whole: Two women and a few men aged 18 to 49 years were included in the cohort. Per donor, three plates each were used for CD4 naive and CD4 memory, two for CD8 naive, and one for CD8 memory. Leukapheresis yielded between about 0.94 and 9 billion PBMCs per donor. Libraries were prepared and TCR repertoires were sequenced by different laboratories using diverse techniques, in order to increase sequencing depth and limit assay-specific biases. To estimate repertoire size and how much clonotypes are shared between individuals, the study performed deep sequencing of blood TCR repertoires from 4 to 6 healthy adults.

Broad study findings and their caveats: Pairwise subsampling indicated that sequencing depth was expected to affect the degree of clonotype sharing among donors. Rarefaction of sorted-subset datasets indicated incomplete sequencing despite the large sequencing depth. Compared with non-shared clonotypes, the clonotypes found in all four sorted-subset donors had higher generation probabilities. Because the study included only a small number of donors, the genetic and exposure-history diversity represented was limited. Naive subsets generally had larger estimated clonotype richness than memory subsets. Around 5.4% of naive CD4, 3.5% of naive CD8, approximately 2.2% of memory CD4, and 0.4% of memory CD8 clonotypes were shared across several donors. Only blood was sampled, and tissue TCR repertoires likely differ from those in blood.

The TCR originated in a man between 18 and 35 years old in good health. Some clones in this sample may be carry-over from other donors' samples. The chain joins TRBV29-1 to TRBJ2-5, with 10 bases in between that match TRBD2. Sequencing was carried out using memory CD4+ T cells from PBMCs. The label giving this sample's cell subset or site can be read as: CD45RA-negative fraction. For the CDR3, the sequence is CSVEEVAGGAETQYF. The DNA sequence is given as TGCAGCGTTGAAGAGGTAGCGGGAGGAGCAGAGACCCAGTACTTC.